These 30 T cell receptor beta chains were sequenced from one sample in a study of T cell responses to AZD1222 COVID-19 vaccine. Some clones are missing from TCRdb's copy, which holds only in-frame ones; the method was immunoSEQ multiplex PCR. The sample lists 70,000 or so clones; 80% to 90% were seen once. Sample: peripheral blood, taken on day 0 of AZD1222 vaccination. All receptors derive from an adult in good health.

This rearrangement joins TRBV7-9 to TRBJ1-2, with D possibly being TRBD1 (6 bases). This CDR3 spans 14 amino acids. Germline CDR1 is SEHNR and CDR2 is FQNEAQ (reference sequence). V lost 4 bases, J lost 8 bases, and 17 bases lay in between. CDR3 nucleotides: TGTGCCAGCAGCTCCACCAAGGGGGGTTTCGGCTACACCTTC. It encodes CASSSTKGGFGYTF.

The sample holds one count of this clone. V gene TRBV11-2 combines with J gene TRBJ2-5; 12 bases are a match to TRBD1. CDR1 and CDR2 from the germline V gene are SGHAT and FQNNGV. The CDR3 runs to 16 residues. The ends lost 4 bases at V and 4 bases at J; junction bases unmatched: 7. The CDR3 DNA reads TGTGCCAGCAGCTCCCCCGGGACAGGGGGCATAGAGACCCAGTACTTC. Amino acids: CASSSPGTGGIETQYF.

The chain joins TRBV3-1 (or the pseudogene TRBV3-2) to TRBJ1-2, with 11 bases that match TRBD1. Germline V gene sequence: CDR1 LGHDT, CDR2 YNNKEL (reference sequence). This CDR3 is 14 amino acids long. V dropped 5 bases and J dropped 8; count of bases not matched to a gene: 7. The chain's CDR3 is CASSSGQGARGYTF. Here the CDR3 DNA reads TGTGCCAGCAGCTCCGGACAGGGGGCGCGGGGCTACACCTTC.

This chain connects TRBV4-1 to TRBJ2-4, with 7 bases matching TRBD1. The CDR3 spans 16 residues. With 2 bases clipped from V and 0 bases from J, the junction kept 4 bases outside the gene matches. Germline lookup yields CDR1 MGHRA and CDR2 YSYEKL. In nucleotides, the CDR3 is TGCGCCAGCAGCCAATGGGGACAGCTAGCCAAAAACATTCAGTACTTC. This encodes CASSQWGQLAKNIQYF.

The J gene is TRBJ1-1, the V gene TRBV28; tentative D call: TRBD1 (5 bases). This CDR3 comprises 14 residues. Trimming removed 3 bases from V and 3 bases from J, with 11 bases in between. Germline loops: CDR1 MDHEN, CDR2 SYDVKM. CDR3 amino acids: CASSLGLGDTEAFF. In DNA, the CDR3 is TGTGCCAGCAGTTTGGGGCTCGGGGACACTGAAGCTTTCTTT. The variable domain in full, with the rest retrieved from reference TRBV28 and TRBJ1-1, is DVKVTQSSRYLVKRTGEKVFLECVQDMDHENMFWYRQDPGLGLRLIYFSYDVKMKEKGDIPEGYSVSREKKERFSLILESASTNQTSMYLCASSLGLGDTEAFFGQGTRLTVV.

This clone appeared a single time. This chain links TRBV19 with TRBJ1-5; TRBD1 aligns across 8 bases. V lost 3 bases to trimming and J lost 4 bases; unmatched junction nucleotides: 5. The CDR3 length is 15 residues. Germline values: CDR1 LNHDA, CDR2 SQIVND (reference sequence). The CDR3 nucleotides are TGTGCCAGTAGTATCACAGGGGGGAAGAATCAGCCCCAGCATTTT. This gives the protein CASSITGGKNQPQHF. The full variable domain, with the rest looked up from reference TRBV19 and TRBJ1-5, is DGGITQSPKYLFRKEGQNVTLSCEQNLNHDAMYWYRQDPGQGLRLIYYSQIVNDFQKGDIAEGYSVSREKKESFPLTVTSAQKNPTAFYLCASSITGGKNQPQHFGDGTRLSIL.

The CDR3 sequence is CASSIGWGLPEKLFF. The CDR3 DNA sequence: TGTGCCAGTAGTATAGGTTGGGGGTTACCCGAAAAACTGTTTTTT. J is TRBJ1-4 and V is TRBV19; TRBD1 might be the D (5 bases). V lost 1 base and J 8 bases, leaving 14 bases between the germline ends. Germline V CDR1 and CDR2: LNHDA, SQIVND (reference sequence). This CDR3 is built from 15 residues.

The rearrangement uses TRBV12-5 and TRBJ2-7; D is uncertain. The CDR3 extends over 12 amino acids. Trimming took off 6 bases at V and 3 bases at J, with 9 bases between the two ends. Germline-derived CDR1 and CDR2 are LGHNT and FRNRAP. CDR3 sequence (DNA): TGTGCTAGTGGCCACGGTGACTACGAGCAGTACTTC. Its protein product is CASGHGDYEQYF. Full variable domain (remainder filled in from reference TRBV12-5 and TRBJ2-7): DARVTQTPRHKVTEMGQEVTMRCQPILGHNTVFWYRQTMMQGLELLAYFRNRAPLDDSGMPKDRFSAEMPDATLATLKIQPSEPRDSAVYFCASGHGDYEQYFGPGTRLTVT.

The V gene is TRBV3-1 (or the pseudogene TRBV3-2), the J gene TRBJ1-1; maybe TRBD1 (5 bases). V lost 2 bases, J lost 0 bases, and 13 bases lay in between. Germline CDR1 is LGHDT and CDR2 is YNNKEL (reference sequence). This CDR3 spans 16 amino acids. For the CDR3, the DNA is TGTGCCAGCAGCCAATCCGACAGACCGATGAACACTGAAGCTTTCTTT. This translates into CASSQSDRPMNTEAFF.

The chain combines TRBV10-2 with TRBJ1-6, with D tentatively TRBD1 (5 bases). The CDR3 has 13 amino acids. Germline CDR1 is WSHSY and CDR2 is SAAADI. V lost 6 bases and J lost 13, with 16 bases in between. CDR3 region: CASSPGPGFPLHF. The CDR3 DNA is TGCGCCAGCAGCCCGGGACCCGGGTTTCCCCTCCACTTT.

This clone was detected only once. V is TRBV10-1 and J is TRBJ1-3; D is uncertain. Germline V gene sequence: CDR1 WNHNN, CDR2 SYGVQD (reference sequence). The CDR3 is made up of 17 amino acids. V was cut by 0 bases and J by 0 bases, with 12 bases left in between. The CDR3 loop is CASSESEGTGSGNTIYF. The CDR3 nucleotides are TGCGCCAGCAGTGAGTCAGAGGGCACCGGCTCTGGAAACACCATATATTTT.

V usage is TRBV24-1 and J usage is TRBJ2-1; 16 positions match TRBD2. Trimming at V came to 7 bases and at J to 11 bases, leaving 4 bases not matched to a gene. Germline loops: CDR1 KGHDR, CDR2 SFDVKD. The CDR3 is made up of 14 amino acids. CDR3 sequence reads: CATRAGLAGGKQFF. Here the CDR3 DNA reads TGTGCCACCAGAGCGGGACTAGCGGGAGGGAAGCAGTTCTTC.

This sequence joins TRBV12-5 and TRBJ1-6; D is undetermined. Deletions cut 0 bases from V and 7 bases from J, with 4 bases between. The germline gives CDR1 LGHNT, CDR2 FRNRAP. CDR3 length equals 13 residues. CDR3 protein: CASGLVQNSPLHF. The CDR3 nucleotides are TGTGCTAGTGGTTTGGTACAAAATTCACCCCTCCACTTT.

This clone has only one observation. The chain carries TRBV6-4 and TRBJ1-1; no firm D call. The germline gives CDR1 MRHNA, CDR2 SNTAGT. The ends were cut back, 7 bases at V and 1 base at J, with 10 bases in the middle. This CDR3 is 13 amino acids long. The CDR3 DNA is TGTGCCAGCAAAAGGGATCAGAACACTGAAGCTTTCTTT. It codes for CASKRDQNTEAFF.

The chain has TRBV18 and TRBJ2-6; 9 bases are a match to TRBD1. This CDR3 comprises 17 residues. Unmatched junction bases numbered 3, after V lost 1 base and J lost 2 bases. In germline, CDR1 is KGHSH, CDR2 LQKENI. The CDR3 reads CASSPLWDRAGANVLTF. The CDR3 DNA reads TGTGCCAGCTCACCACTCTGGGACAGGGCTGGGGCCAACGTCCTGACTTTC.

V and J are TRBV15 and TRBJ2-5; a weak D match, TRBD1 (6 bases). CDR1 is LNHNV and CDR2 is YYDKDF in the germline V gene (reference sequence). V was pared by 3 bases and J by 5 bases, with 16 bases between. CDR3 size: 15 residues. Here the CDR3 DNA reads TGTGCCACCAGCAGTTCCACAGGGTTTTGGGAGACCCAGTACTTC. Its protein product is CATSSSTGFWETQYF. Using reference TRBV15 and TRBJ2-5 for the parts outside the CDR3, the full variable domain is DAMVIQNPRYQVTQFGKPVTLSCSQTLNHNVMYWYQQKSSQAPKLLFHYYDKDFNNEADTPDNFQSRRPNTSFCFLDIRSPGLGDTAMYLCATSSSTGFWETQYFGPGTRLLVL.

V usage is TRBV3-1 (or the pseudogene TRBV3-2) and J usage is TRBJ1-3; weak D call: TRBD1 (5 bases). V lost 4 bases, J lost 4 bases, and 14 bases lay in between. CDR1 and CDR2 (germline): LGHDT, YNNKEL (reference sequence). This CDR3 region has 15 residues. In DNA form, the CDR3 reads TGTGCCAGCAGCCGCAAAGGGGCGGGAGGAAACACCATATATTTT. This codes for CASSRKGAGGNTIYF.

The gene calls are TRBV5-4 and TRBJ2-1, with D tentatively TRBD1 or TRBD2 (5 bases each). This CDR3 region has 12 residues. Germline CDR1 and CDR2: SGHNT and YYREEE (reference sequence). The V and J ends lost 3 bases and 6 bases respectively, with 7 bases between them. CDR3 DNA: TGTGCCAGCAGCTGGGGGACCAATGAGCAGTTCTTC. This gives the protein CASSWGTNEQFF.

J is TRBJ1-1 and V is TRBV6-2 or TRBV6-3; D unclear. CDR1 is MNHEY, CDR2 SVGEGT, per germline. The CDR3 covers 15 residues. V was clipped by 0 bases and J by 1 base, with 9 bases between them. CDR3 in amino acids: CASSYSHWGNTEAFF. DNA for the CDR3: TGTGCCAGCAGTTACTCGCATTGGGGGAACACTGAAGCTTTCTTT.

This clone is a singleton in its sample. The CDR3 reads CSASMDETQYF. CDR3 in DNA: TGCAGTGCCAGCATGGACGAGACCCAGTACTTC. The chain links TRBV20-1 to TRBJ2-5; D unresolved. The CDR3 extends over 11 amino acids. The germline V gene encodes CDR1 DFQATT and CDR2 SNEGSKA (reference sequence). Trimming cost V 6 bases and J 5 bases, with 10 bases left between them.

Note on this clone: Other DNA sequences in this sample translate to the same CDR3. The chain combines TRBV2 with TRBJ2-3; 12 nucleotides match TRBD2. Per the germline V gene, CDR1 is SNHLY and CDR2 is FYNNEI. Trimming took 6 bases from V and 1 from J; bases not matched to a gene: 2. The CDR3 length is 15 residues. The CDR3 spells CASRRLAGGTDTQYF. For the CDR3, the DNA is TGTGCCAGCAGGCGACTAGCGGGGGGCACAGATACGCAGTATTTT.

V usage is TRBV19 and J usage is TRBJ1-6; D uncertain. CDR1 is LNHDA, CDR2 SQIVND, per germline (reference sequence). Trimming cost V 5 bases and J 0 bases, with 11 bases left between them. The CDR3 extends over 16 amino acids. The CDR3 reads CASSPWMSSYNSPLHF. As DNA, the CDR3 is TGTGCCAGTAGTCCCTGGATGAGCTCCTATAATTCACCCCTCCACTTT.

This chain connects TRBV29-1 to TRBJ2-6, with D possibly TRBD1 on 5 matching bases. The germline gives CDR1 SQVTM, CDR2 ANQGSEA. This CDR3 is built from 13 residues. Trimming shortened V by 6 bases and J by 0 bases, and 6 bases separated the two germline ends. The CDR3 spells CSVRDSGANVLTF. As DNA, the CDR3 is TGCAGCGTCAGGGACTCTGGGGCCAACGTCCTGACTTTC.

The chain joins TRBV20-1 to TRBJ1-5; 10 bases are shared with TRBD1. In germline, CDR1 is DFQATT, CDR2 SNEGSKA (reference sequence). V was pared by 3 bases and J by 15 bases, with 2 bases of the junction left unmatched. The CDR3 is 10 residues long. CDR3 amino acids: CSASRDRGHF. The CDR3 nucleotides are TGCAGTGCTAGCCGGGACAGGGGGCATTTT.

The V gene is TRBV24-1, the J gene TRBJ1-2; D possibly corresponds to TRBD1 (6 bases). CDR3 length equals 14 residues. The V gene's germline CDR1 is KGHDR and CDR2 SFDVKD. Between the trimmed V and J ends, which lost 7 bases and 2 bases, there was a span of 13 bases. The chain's CDR3 is CATRATGANYGYTF. DNA of the CDR3: TGTGCCACCAGAGCTACGGGGGCAAACTATGGCTACACCTTC.

The chain uses TRBV30 and TRBJ2-5; no definite D call. Per germline, CDR1 GTSNPN and CDR2 SVGIG (reference sequence). V was clipped by 0 bases and J by 5 bases, with 4 bases between them. The CDR3 totals 11 residues. The CDR3 DNA is TGTGCCTGGAGTGTGCGGGAGACCCAGTACTTC. Its protein product is CAWSVRETQYF.

The rearrangement joins TRBV28 to TRBJ2-5; D is unclear. There are 12 residues in the CDR3. Germline V CDR1 and CDR2: MDHEN, SYDVKM. Deletions cut 1 base from V and 4 bases from J, with 4 bases between. The CDR3 sequence: CASSLLGETQYF. DNA for the CDR3: TGTGCCAGCAGTTTATTGGGAGAGACCCAGTACTTC.

The chain is built from TRBV2 and TRBJ2-3, with 11 bases aligning to TRBD1. The CDR3 is 15 residues long. Germline V lookup: CDR1 SNHLY, CDR2 FYNNEI. V gave up 4 bases and J gave up 6 bases; unmatched junction bases: 6. CDR3 DNA sequence: TGTGCCAGCAGTGCAGGACAGGGGGCGCGGGATACGCAGTATTTT. Translation: CASSAGQGARDTQYF. Full variable domain (missing parts from reference TRBV2 and TRBJ2-3): EPEVTQTPSHQVTQMGQEVILRCVPISNHLYFYWYRQILGQKVEFLVSFYNNEISEKSEIFDDQFSVERPDGSNFTLKIRSTKLEDSAMYFCASSAGQGARDTQYFGPGTRLTVL.

V and J are TRBV27 and TRBJ2-7; D gene ambiguous. V dropped 3 bases and J dropped 6 bases, with 12 bases sitting between them. CDR3 length: 13 residues. CDR1 and CDR2 from the germline V gene are MNHEY and SMNVEV (reference sequence). CDR3 nucleotide sequence: TGTGCCAGCAGTTTCGGCCAGTATCGCGAGCAGTACTTC. This gives the protein CASSFGQYREQYF.

The chain couples TRBV10-3 to TRBJ1-2; 7 nucleotides agree with TRBD1. Germline V gene sequence: CDR1 ENHRY, CDR2 SYGVKD. After removal of 0 bases from V and 6 bases from J, the junction contained 4 bases not matched to a gene. This CDR3 is built from 14 residues. The CDR3 DNA reads as TGTGCCATCAGTGAGTCCGAGGGGGCGCATGGCTACACCTTC. Its protein is CAISESEGAHGYTF.